The clone carrying this TCR beta chain appeared a few times. Its antigen is as yet unknown. TCRdb analysed the RT-PCR reads with MiXCR anew, one entry per CDR3 protein. The sample yields 560,000 or so distinct CDR3 sequences, less than 8% seen once. The sample belongs to a study of response to subunit inactivated influenza vaccine. The study, taken as a whole, reports: Each seasonal influenza vaccination recruits few new T cells, the authors suggested.

The germline V gene encodes CDR1 LGHNA and CDR2 YNFKEQ. The CDR3 is 15 amino acids. V was clipped by 4 bases and J by 6 bases, with 15 bases between them. The J gene is TRBJ2-2, the V gene TRBV4-2; D is perhaps TRBD1 (6 bases). This specimen consisted of PBMCs from blood, obtained roughly 24 months after vaccination. The sequence derives from a man aged 50 to 69 who received an inactivated influenza vaccine. CDR3 coding DNA: TGTGCCAGCAGCCCACTCCGGACAGTCCCCGGGGAGCTGTTTTTT. Protein sequence: CASSPLRTVPGELFF.